This is a list of T cell receptor beta chains from one sample in a study of cytomegalovirus exposure and HLA in healthy donors. This table comes from immunoSEQ multiplex PCR, and its TCRdb copy is limited to in-frame clones, with some not included. The sample has 150,000 to 200,000 clones; more than 65% are singletons. The sequencing sample was made of PBMCs. These receptors all come from a man younger than 30 in good health and CMV-seropositive. Each CDR3 is given with its conserved first and last residue. The D gene is left open where the match is weak. Only some rows state a clone size, as once, few, many or a class for expanded clones.

D: -; size: once; V: TRBV5-1; length: 16; J: TRBJ2-2; CDR3: CASSLVGTLNTGELFF; DNA: TGCGCCAGCAGCTTGGTCGGGACATTAAACACCGGGGAGCTGTTTTTT
D: -; size: -; V: TRBV6-1; length: 15; J: TRBJ1-1; CDR3: CASPPGQRRSQEAFF; DNA: TGTGCCTCCCCTCCGGGACAACGGAGAAGTCAAGAAGCTTTCTTT
D: -; size: once; V: TRBV6-5; length: 13; J: TRBJ2-1; CDR3: CASSLGPDNEQFF; DNA: TGTGCCAGCAGTTTGGGGCCCGACAATGAGCAGTTCTTC
D: -; size: -; V: TRBV4-1; length: 14; J: TRBJ2-1; CDR3: CASSQETQNNEQFF; DNA: TGCGCCAGCAGCCAAGAGACACAGAACAATGAGCAGTTCTTC
D: TRBD2; size: few; V: TRBV5-6; length: 14; J: TRBJ2-7; CDR3: CASSYGTGGREQYF; DNA: TGTGCCAGCAGCTACGGTACGGGGGGGAGGGAGCAGTACTTC
D: -; size: few; V: TRBV7-2; length: 14; J: TRBJ1-1; CDR3: CASSWRRGNTEAFF; DNA: TGTGCCAGCAGCTGGCGAAGGGGGAACACTGAAGCTTTCTTT
D: TRBD1; size: -; V: TRBV19; length: 14; J: TRBJ2-2; CDR3: CASRGQGATGELFF; DNA: TGTGCCAGCCGCGGACAGGGGGCCACCGGGGAGCTGTTTTTT
D: -; size: -; V: TRBV5-1; length: 16; J: TRBJ2-7; CDR3: CASSVAGTELTYEQYF; DNA: TGCGCCAGCAGCGTGGCGGGGACAGAATTGACCTACGAGCAGTACTTC
D: -; size: -; V: TRBV5-4; length: 11; J: TRBJ1-1; CDR3: CASSFEGEAFF; DNA: TGTGCCAGCAGCTTTGAGGGTGAAGCTTTCTTT
D: -; size: -; V: TRBV5-4; length: 11; J: TRBJ2-1; CDR3: CASSVTGKQFF; DNA: TGTGCCAGCAGCGTTACAGGGAAGCAGTTCTTC
D: -; size: once; V: TRBV15; length: 17; J: TRBJ1-5; CDR3: CATSRDPMTAPHQPQHF; DNA: TGTGCCACCAGCAGAGATCCCATGACAGCGCCCCATCAGCCCCAGCATTTT
D: -; size: -; V: TRBV5-1; length: 14; J: TRBJ1-1; CDR3: CASSLEQGNTEAFF; DNA: TGCGCCAGCAGCTTGGAGCAGGGTAACACTGAAGCTTTCTTT
D: -; size: -; V: TRBV19; length: 14; J: TRBJ1-5; CDR3: CASSSWVGGQPQHF; DNA: TGTGCCAGTAGTAGTTGGGTCGGAGGACAGCCCCAGCATTTT
D: -; size: -; V: TRBV27; length: 14; J: TRBJ1-5; CDR3: CASSSRGSNQPQHF; DNA: TGTGCCAGCAGTTCCCGGGGGAGCAATCAGCCCCAGCATTTT
D: TRBD2; size: -; V: TRBV28; length: 15; J: TRBJ2-1; CDR3: CASSFPLAGYNEQFF; DNA: TGTGCCAGCAGTTTTCCCCTAGCGGGATACAATGAGCAGTTCTTC
D: TRBD1; size: -; V: TRBV5-4; length: 16; J: TRBJ1-2; CDR3: CASSTGQGPTNYGYTF; DNA: TGTGCCAGCAGCACCGGACAGGGGCCGACTAACTATGGCTACACCTTC
D: TRBD1; size: once; V: TRBV7-6; length: 16; J: TRBJ1-1; CDR3: CASSLTHGTGVTEAFF; DNA: TGTGCCAGCAGCTTAACCCACGGGACAGGAGTAACTGAAGCTTTCTTT
D: TRBD2; size: few; V: TRBV7-8; length: 15; J: TRBJ2-3; CDR3: CASSLGLAGTDTQYF; DNA: TGTGCCAGCAGCTTAGGTCTAGCGGGGACAGATACGCAGTATTTT
D: TRBD1; size: -; V: TRBV29-1; length: 14; J: TRBJ1-2; CDR3: CSVNRGMGDYGYTF; DNA: TGCAGCGTTAACAGGGGGATGGGTGACTATGGCTACACCTTC
D: -; size: -; V: TRBV5-5; length: 17; J: TRBJ1-1; CDR3: CASSLEGGVGANTEAFF; DNA: TGTGCCAGCAGCTTGGAGGGGGGGGTAGGAGCCAACACTGAAGCTTTCTTT
D: TRBD2; size: -; V: TRBV11-2; length: 18; J: TRBJ2-7; CDR3: CASSSLAGALSNSHEQYF; DNA: TGTGCCAGCAGCTCCCTAGCGGGAGCCCTTTCGAACTCTCACGAGCAGTACTTC
D: TRBD2; size: -; V: TRBV7-9; length: 18; J: TRBJ2-3; CDR3: CASSSPGTSGTRVDTQYF; DNA: TGTGCCAGCAGCTCACCCGGGACTAGCGGGACCAGGGTAGATACGCAGTATTTT
D: TRBD2; size: once; V: TRBV4-2; length: 15; J: TRBJ2-7; CDR3: CASSQGLAASYEQYF; DNA: TGTGCCAGCAGCCAAGGACTAGCGGCCTCCTACGAGCAGTACTTC
D: -; size: -; V: TRBV7-9; length: 15; J: TRBJ2-7; CDR3: CASSLGAGILYEQYF; DNA: TGTGCCAGCAGCTTAGGGGCGGGGATTCTATACGAGCAGTACTTC
D: -; size: -; V: TRBV19; length: 15; J: TRBJ1-2; CDR3: CASSGQHTGHYGYTF; DNA: TGTGCCAGTAGTGGCCAACATACAGGTCACTATGGCTACACCTTC
D: TRBD2; size: -; V: TRBV11-1; length: 18; J: TRBJ2-1; CDR3: CASSSHDPGLAAYNEQFF; DNA: TGTGCCAGCAGCTCCCACGACCCGGGACTAGCGGCATACAATGAGCAGTTCTTC